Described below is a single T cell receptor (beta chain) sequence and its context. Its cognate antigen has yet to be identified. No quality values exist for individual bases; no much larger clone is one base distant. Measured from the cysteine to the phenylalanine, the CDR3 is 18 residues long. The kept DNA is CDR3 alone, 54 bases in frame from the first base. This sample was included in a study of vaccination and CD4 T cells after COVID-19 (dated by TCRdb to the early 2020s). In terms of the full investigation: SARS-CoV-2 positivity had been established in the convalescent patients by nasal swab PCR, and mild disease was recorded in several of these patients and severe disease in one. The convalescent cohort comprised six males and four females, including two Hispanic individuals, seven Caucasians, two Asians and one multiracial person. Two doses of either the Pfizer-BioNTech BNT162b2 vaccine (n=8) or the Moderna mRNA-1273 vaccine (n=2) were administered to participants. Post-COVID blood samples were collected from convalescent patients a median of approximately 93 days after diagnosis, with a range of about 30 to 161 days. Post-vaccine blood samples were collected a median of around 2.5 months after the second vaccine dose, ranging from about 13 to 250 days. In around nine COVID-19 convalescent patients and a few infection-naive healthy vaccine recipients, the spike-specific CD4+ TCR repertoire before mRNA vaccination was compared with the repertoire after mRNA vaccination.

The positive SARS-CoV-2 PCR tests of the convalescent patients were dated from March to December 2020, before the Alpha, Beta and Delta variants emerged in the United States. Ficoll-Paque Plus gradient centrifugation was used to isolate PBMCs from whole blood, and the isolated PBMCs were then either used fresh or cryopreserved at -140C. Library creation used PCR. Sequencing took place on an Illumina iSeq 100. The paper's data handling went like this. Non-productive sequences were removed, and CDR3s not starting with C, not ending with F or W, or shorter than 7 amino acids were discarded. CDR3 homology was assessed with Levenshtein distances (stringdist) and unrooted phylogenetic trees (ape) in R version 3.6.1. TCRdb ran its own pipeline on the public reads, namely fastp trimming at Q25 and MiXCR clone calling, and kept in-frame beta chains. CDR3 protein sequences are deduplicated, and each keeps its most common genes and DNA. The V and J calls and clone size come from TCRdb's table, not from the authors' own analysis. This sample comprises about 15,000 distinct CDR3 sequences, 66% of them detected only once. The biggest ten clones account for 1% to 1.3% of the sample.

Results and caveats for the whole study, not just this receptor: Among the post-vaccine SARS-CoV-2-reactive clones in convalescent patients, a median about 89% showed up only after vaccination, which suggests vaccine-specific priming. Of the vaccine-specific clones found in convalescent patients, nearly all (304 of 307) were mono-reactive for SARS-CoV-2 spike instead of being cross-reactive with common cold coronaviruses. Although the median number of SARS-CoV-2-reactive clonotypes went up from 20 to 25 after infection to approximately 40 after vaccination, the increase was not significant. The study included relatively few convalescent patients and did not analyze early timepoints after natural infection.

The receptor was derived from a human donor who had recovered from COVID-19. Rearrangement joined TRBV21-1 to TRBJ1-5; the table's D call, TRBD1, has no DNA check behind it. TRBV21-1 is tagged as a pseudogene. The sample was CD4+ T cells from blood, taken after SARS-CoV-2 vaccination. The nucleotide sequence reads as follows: TGTGCCAGCAGCAAGCCTGGTTATGGGACAGGGGACAATCAGCCCCAGCATTTT. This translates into CASSKPGYGTGDNQPQHF.